Listed below are T cell receptor beta chains from one sample, sequenced in a study of CD8 T cells in Susac syndrome. TCRdb fed the immunoSEQ multiplex PCR reads into MiXCR, producing one record per CDR3 protein. There are a few hundred thousand distinct CDR3 sequences in the sample; about 96% occur only once, and 0.095% lies in the top ten. Material for sequencing was CD4+ T cells from PBMCs. The receptor source for this set is a human donor with multiple sclerosis. The CDR3 runs from the conserved cysteine through the conserved F or W. Fields, in order: CDR3 DNA, CDR3 protein, clone size, J gene, V gene, D gene. D genes are given only for firm matches. Size tells how often a clone was seen (once, few, many) or the class of an expanded clone, and some rows leave it out.

DNA: TGCGCCAGCAGCACCCTCGGTAGGACTAACTATGGCTACACCTTC
CDR3: CASSTLGRTNYGYTF
size: NA
J: TRBJ1-2
V: TRBV5-1
D: NA

DNA: TGCAGTGCTAGGATACAGGGAATTCATGGCTACACCTTC
CDR3: CSARIQGIHGYTF
size: once
J: TRBJ1-2
V: TRBV20-1
D: NA

DNA: TGTGCCAGCAGCCCTCCCGGGACAGGGTGGACCTACAATGAGCAGTTCTTC
CDR3: CASSPPGTGWTYNEQFF
size: NA
J: TRBJ2-1
V: TRBV11-1
D: TRBD1

DNA: TGCGCCAGCAACCAGGACAGGGTTCGGTACACTGAAGCTTTCTTT
CDR3: CASNQDRVRYTEAFF
size: NA
J: TRBJ1-1
V: TRBV10-2
D: TRBD1

DNA: TGCAGTGCTAGGCGTCGCCTAGTACCCTGGGCGATGGAGCAGTTCTTC
CDR3: CSARRRLVPWAMEQFF
size: NA
J: TRBJ2-1
V: TRBV20-1
D: NA

DNA: TGTGCCAGCAGCTCACGGACAGGGGAAACTAATTCACCCCTCCACTTT
CDR3: CASSSRTGETNSPLHF
size: NA
J: TRBJ1-6
V: TRBV3-1
D: TRBD1

DNA: TGTGCCAGTACACGGGACAGCTATAATTCACCCCTCCACTTT
CDR3: CASTRDSYNSPLHF
size: NA
J: TRBJ1-6
V: TRBV19
D: TRBD1

DNA: TGCAGCGTTGTCGGAGGGAGAACTGAAGCTTTCTTT
CDR3: CSVVGGRTEAFF
size: NA
J: TRBJ1-1
V: TRBV29-1
D: NA

DNA: TGTGCCAGCAGCCCCGCGCGCCGAACTAATGAAAAACTGTTTTTT
CDR3: CASSPARRTNEKLFF
size: NA
J: TRBJ1-4
V: TRBV7-9
D: NA

DNA: TGCAGTGCGGGTGGGACCAACAGGGTACGAAGTACTGAAGCTTTCTTT
CDR3: CSAGGTNRVRSTEAFF
size: once
J: TRBJ1-1
V: TRBV20-1
D: NA

DNA: TGTGCCTGGAGTAGGTTACAGAACACTGAAGCTTTCTTT
CDR3: CAWSRLQNTEAFF
size: NA
J: TRBJ1-1
V: TRBV30
D: NA